The 26 T cell receptor beta chains below all came from one sample that was sequenced in a study of Ad26.COV2.S vaccination and SARS-CoV-2 variants. TCRdb's copy holds only in-frame clones and misses some; the assay was immunoSEQ multiplex PCR. Among about half a million clones listed, about 89% were seen once. The treatment here: some 20 received Ad26.COV2.S at low or high dose, single or two shots; roughly five received placebo; per-sample allocation not given. Each sample was drawn 63 days after the first injection (of vaccine or placebo). The sequences come from peripheral blood, collected in a trial of Ad26.COV2.S vaccine versus placebo. These receptors all stem from a person between 18 and 60 years old who received the Ad26.COV2.S COVID-19 vaccine or a placebo.

The rearrangement links TRBV7-2 to TRBJ1-5; no firm D call. The CDR3 is 13 residues long. CDR1 SGHTA and CDR2 FQGNSA come from the germline V gene. The ends were cut back, 9 bases at V and 2 bases at J, with 11 bases in the middle. The CDR3 sequence is CASSGAGNQPQHF. CDR3 nucleotides: TGTGCCAGTTCGGGCGCGGGCAATCAGCCCCAGCATTTT.

This clone appeared a few times. Other DNA sequences in the sample encode the same CDR3. The chain carries TRBV7-9 and TRBJ2-7; TRBD1 is a possible D gene (6 bases). V lost 4 bases and J 4 bases, leaving 8 bases between the germline ends. CDR3 size: 12 residues. Germline CDR1 and CDR2: SEHNR and FQNEAQ (reference sequence). Here the CDR3 reads CASSSQGYEQYF. In DNA, the CDR3 is TGTGCCAGCAGCTCACAGGGATACGAGCAGTACTTC.

As concerns this clone: The sample carries other DNA sequences with the same CDR3. V and J are TRBV5-1 and TRBJ1-1; TRBD1 is a possible D gene (5 bases). Germline V CDR1 and CDR2: SGHRS, YFSETQ. CDR3 length: 14 residues. Trimming took off 2 bases at V and 2 bases at J, with 10 bases between the two ends. CDR3 protein: CASSLRQPNTEAFF. The CDR3 bases are TGCGCCAGCAGCTTAAGACAGCCTAACACTGAAGCTTTCTTT.

V and J are TRBV4-2 and TRBJ2-3; D ambiguous. CDR3 length: 12 residues. Trimming shortened V by 1 base and J by 4 bases, and 3 bases separated the two germline ends. Per the germline V gene, CDR1 is LGHNA and CDR2 is YNFKEQ. CDR3 DNA sequence: TGTGCCAGCAGCCAAGTTTCAGATACGCAGTATTTT. Its protein product is CASSQVSDTQYF.

The rearrangement uses TRBV6-5 and TRBJ1-1; D remains unclear. The CDR3 spans 12 residues. Germline V gene sequence: CDR1 MNHEY, CDR2 SVGAGI. Between the trimmed V and J ends, which lost 3 bases and 7 bases, there was a span of 9 bases. CDR3 nucleotide sequence: TGTGCCAGCAGTTATGCAGGAGTTGAAGCTTTCTTT. It codes for CASSYAGVEAFF.

J is TRBJ1-1 and V is TRBV6-5; D remains unclear. Trimming removed 5 bases from V and 1 base from J, with 14 bases in between. The CDR3 has 15 residues. Germline loops: CDR1 MNHEY, CDR2 SVGAGI. In DNA, the CDR3 is TGTGCCAGCAGTCCCCGGGGAAGGTGGAACACTGAAGCTTTCTTT. This translates into CASSPRGRWNTEAFF.

J is TRBJ2-7 and V is TRBV30; TRBD1 matches at 8 bases. Germline values: CDR1 GTSNPN, CDR2 SVGIG (reference sequence). The CDR3 sequence is 13 residues long. The V gene end was trimmed by 1 base and the J gene end by 3 bases; junction bases not matched to a gene: 2. For the CDR3, the DNA is TGTGCCTGGAGTGACAGGGGGAACTACGAGCAGTACTTC. This sequence encodes CAWSDRGNYEQYF. The full variable domain, rest sourced from reference TRBV30 and TRBJ2-7, is SQTIHQWPATLVQPVGSPLSLECTVEGTSNPNLYWYRQAAGRGLQLLFYSVGIGQISSEVPQNLSASRPQDRQFILSSKKLLLSDSGFYLCAWSDRGNYEQYFGPGTRLTVT.

The rearrangement joins TRBV27 to TRBJ2-7, with D possibly being TRBD1 or TRBD2 (5 bases each). Trimming took 0 bases from V and 3 from J, leaving 12 bases between them. Germline V lookup: CDR1 MNHEY, CDR2 SMNVEV (reference sequence). This CDR3 is 15 amino acids long. CDR3 sequence (DNA): TGTGCCAGCAGTTTATCGGGACGGACCGACTACGAGCAGTACTTC. Residues: CASSLSGRTDYEQYF.

This chain uses TRBV28 with TRBJ1-6; TRBD1 aligns across 11 bases. V was pared by 4 bases and J by 7 bases, with 3 bases of the junction left unmatched. There are 15 residues in the CDR3. Germline-derived CDR1 and CDR2 are MDHEN and SYDVKM. CDR3 protein: CASSSGTGGNSPLHF. The CDR3 DNA sequence: TGTGCCAGCAGTTCTGGGACAGGGGGAAATTCACCCCTCCACTTT.

The CDR3 bases are TGCAGTGCCAAAAGCGGGGTCGAAGCTTTCTTT. Protein product: CSAKSGVEAFF. The V and J genes are TRBV20-1 and TRBJ1-1, with no clear D. V shed 6 bases and J shed 8 bases, with 13 bases lying between them. The CDR3 loop spans 11 amino acids. Germline V gives CDR1 DFQATT, CDR2 SNEGSKA (reference sequence).

The V and J genes are TRBV18 and TRBJ1-3; tentative D call: TRBD1 (5 bases). Trimming took 6 bases from V and 0 from J, leaving 12 bases between them. The CDR3 loop spans 15 amino acids. Germline V CDR1 and CDR2: KGHSH, LQKENI. CDR3 coding DNA: TGTGCCAGCTCGGGACCTCTTAGCTCTGGAAACACCATATATTTT. It is translated as CASSGPLSSGNTIYF.

The chain uses TRBV19 and TRBJ1-2; the D is unclear. V was cut by 7 bases and J by 5 bases, with 20 bases left in between. There are 15 residues in the CDR3. Germline V gene sequence: CDR1 LNHDA, CDR2 SQIVND (reference sequence). In nucleotides, the CDR3 is TGTGCCAGTACCAGTATCGTCGGAGGTTGGTATGGCTACACCTTC. Amino acids: CASTSIVGGWYGYTF.

This clone has a handful of counts. Distinct nucleotide sequences in the sample also encode this CDR3. The chain couples TRBV5-1 to TRBJ2-5; TRBD2 might be the D (6 bases). This CDR3 region has 11 residues. The V gene's germline CDR1 is SGHRS and CDR2 YFSETQ. The V end lost 4 bases, the J end lost 5 bases, and 6 bases lay between the germline ends. CDR3 in amino acids: CASSGGETQYF. CDR3 sequence (DNA): TGCGCCAGCAGCGGGGGGGAGACCCAGTACTTC.

The CDR3 reads CASSGTGDYGYTF. The CDR3 DNA reads as TGCGCCAGCAGTGGGACAGGCGACTATGGCTACACCTTC. This sequence joins TRBV10-2 and TRBJ1-2; 7 bases agree with TRBD1. Trimming took 4 bases from V and 3 from J; bases not matched to a gene: 2. This CDR3 has 13 amino acids. Germline lookup yields CDR1 WSHSY and CDR2 SAAADI.

V is TRBV7-2 and J is TRBJ2-1, with 15 bases lining up with TRBD2. J lost 15 bases, V lost 3 bases, and 6 bases had no gene match. Per the germline V gene, CDR1 is SGHTA and CDR2 is FQGNSA. The CDR3 is 14 residues long. The CDR3 protein is CASSFGTSGGIWFF. The CDR3 DNA reads as TGTGCCAGCAGCTTTGGGACTAGCGGGGGGATTTGGTTCTTC.

Written as DNA, the CDR3 is TGTGCCAGCAGTTTGCTTTCGAGGGGGAATAATTCACCCCTCCACTTT. Its protein product is CASSLLSRGNNSPLHF. The chain couples TRBV27 to TRBJ1-6; the D gene is possibly TRBD1 (6 bases). Per the germline V gene, CDR1 is MNHEY and CDR2 is SMNVEV (reference sequence). CDR3 length equals 16 residues. Between the trimmed V and J ends, which lost 3 bases and 5 bases, there was a span of 14 bases.

The rearrangement links TRBV27 to TRBJ2-7, with a possible D match to TRBD2 (6 bases). Germline CDR1 reads MNHEY; CDR2 reads SMNVEV (reference sequence). This CDR3 has 15 amino acids. The V end was cut by 5 bases, the J end by 2 bases, with 16 bases between. The CDR3 reads CASSPRGRDAYEQYF. CDR3 sequence (DNA): TGTGCCAGCAGTCCCCGTGGGCGGGACGCCTACGAGCAGTACTTC.

The chain links TRBV4-1 to TRBJ2-5, with no clear D. With 1 base removed from V and 5 bases from J, the gap between germline ends came to 8 bases. The CDR3 is made up of 13 amino acids. Germline V gives CDR1 MGHRA, CDR2 YSYEKL. The CDR3 spells CASSQVRAETQYF. In DNA form, the CDR3 reads TGCGCCAGCAGCCAAGTTAGGGCCGAGACCCAGTACTTC.

The chain has TRBV27 and TRBJ2-7; the D gene could be TRBD1 or TRBD2 (7 bases each). The CDR3 sequence is 13 residues long. V lost 4 bases, J lost 4 bases, and 11 bases lay in between. Germline V CDR1 and CDR2: MNHEY, SMNVEV (reference sequence). CDR3 amino acids: CASSSGGGYEQYF. Here the CDR3 DNA reads TGTGCCAGCAGTTCAGGGGGGGGGTACGAGCAGTACTTC.

This clone was found a few times. CDR3 nucleotides: TGTGCCAGCAGCTTGAGGGTCGTTAGCAATCAGCCCCAGCATTTT. Amino acids: CASSLRVVSNQPQHF. V gene TRBV5-5 combines with J gene TRBJ1-5; D call uncertain. The CDR3 sequence is 15 residues long. Trimming stripped 1 base from V and 0 bases from J, with 8 bases between. Germline V gene lookup returns CDR1 SGHKS and CDR2 YYEKEE (reference sequence).

The J gene is TRBJ2-7, the V gene TRBV28; D tentatively fits TRBD1 or TRBD2 (5 bases each). V lost 3 bases and J 3 bases, leaving 12 bases between the germline ends. CDR1 and CDR2 (germline): MDHEN, SYDVKM. This CDR3 has 14 amino acids. In nucleotides, the CDR3 is TGTGCCAGCAGTTTTATCGTTGGGGGCTACGAGCAGTACTTC. It yields the protein CASSFIVGGYEQYF.

The chain joins TRBV9 to TRBJ1-1; TRBD1 might be the D (5 bases). Trimming stripped 0 bases from V and 4 bases from J, with 16 bases between. The CDR3 is 16 amino acids. CDR1 is SGDLS and CDR2 is YYNGEE in the germline V gene. The CDR3 protein is CASSVADLTGGTEAFF. DNA of the CDR3: TGTGCCAGCAGCGTAGCGGATCTGACTGGGGGCACTGAAGCTTTCTTT.

J is TRBJ1-2 and V is TRBV20-1, with TRBD1 matching over 8 bases. CDR3 length: 16 residues. Germline V CDR1 and CDR2: DFQATT, SNEGSKA (reference sequence). After removal of 3 bases from V and 1 base from J, the junction contained 10 bases not matched to a gene. The chain's CDR3 is CSASSLTGGLNYGYTF. CDR3 nucleotides: TGCAGTGCTAGTTCGCTTACAGGGGGACTTAACTATGGCTACACCTTC.

The V and J genes are TRBV7-6 and TRBJ2-3; D not certain. Germline assignment: CDR1 SGHVS and CDR2 FNYEAQ. The CDR3 contains 13 residues. Trimming removed 6 bases from V and 3 bases from J, with 10 bases in between. CDR3 in amino acids: CASSRAVTDTQYF. The CDR3, as DNA: TGTGCCAGCAGTCGGGCTGTGACAGATACGCAGTATTTT.

This CDR3 reads CASRGVLSEQYF. CDR3 in DNA: TGCGCCAGCCGAGGGGTTTTAAGCGAGCAGTACTTC. The chain has TRBV5-1 and TRBJ2-7, with D perhaps given as TRBD1 or TRBD2 (5 bases each). V was trimmed by 7 bases and J by 6 bases, leaving 14 bases between them. The V gene's germline CDR1 is SGHRS and CDR2 YFSETQ. The CDR3 loop spans 12 amino acids.

The chain uses TRBV11-3 and TRBJ2-1; no firm D call. Germline values: CDR1 SGHNT, CDR2 YENEEA. Trimming removed 5 bases at V and 9 bases at J, with 14 bases between. The CDR3 totals 13 residues. In nucleotides, the CDR3 is TGTGCCAGCAGCACCGGTAGGGCCGCTGAGCAGTTCTTC. It is translated as CASSTGRAAEQFF.